These 3 T cell receptor beta chains were all obtained from the same sample, sequenced in a study of blood T cells in healthy people across ages. For the second PCR, which ran for about 6 to 12 cycles, a sample-barcoded 5' primer and a J-beta primer mix were used. TCRdb passed the 5' RACE reads through MiXCR, listing each CDR3 protein once. Of fewer than 700,000 distinct CDR3 sequences listed, approximately 40% are singletons. The sample was blood. These receptors all stem from an older man in good health.

The chain joins TRBV20-1 to TRBJ2-7, with TRBD1 matching over 10 bases. The CDR3 loop spans 14 amino acids. Germline lookup yields CDR1 DFQATT and CDR2 SNEGSKA (reference sequence). V lost 3 bases and J lost 3; bases outside the gene matches: 5. The DNA for the CDR3 is TGCAGTGCTAGGCCCGGGACAGGGGACTACGAGCAGTACTTC. This translates into CSARPGTGDYEQYF.

A remark on this clonotype: This could be a read error, since a much larger clone is one nucleotide away. The genes are TRBV18 and TRBJ2-4, with a tentative D call TRBD2 (6 bases). The CDR3 runs 15 residues. Germline CDR1 and CDR2: KGHSH and LQKENI. The CDR3 protein is CASTPTSGAKNIQYF. In nucleotides, the CDR3 is TGTGCCAGCACACCGACTAGTGGAGCCAAAAACATTCAGTACTTC.

This clonotype turned up a few times. V is TRBV7-9 and J is TRBJ2-3, with 12 bases identical to TRBD2. The germline CDR1 and CDR2 sequences are SEHNR and FQNEAQ (reference sequence). Trimming cost V 5 bases and J 4 bases; bases outside gene matches: 4. This CDR3 region has 15 residues. CDR3 residues: CASSASGRDSDTQYF. The CDR3 nucleotides read TGTGCCAGCAGCGCTAGCGGGAGGGACTCAGATACGCAGTATTTT.